This entry lists 24 T cell receptor beta chains sequenced from one sample in a study of shared clonotypes between healthy human individuals. Sequencing used immunoSEQ multiplex PCR; TCRdb keeps in-frame clones, though not all of them. The sample has 950,000 to 1,100,000 clones, more than 75% seen once; the top ten hold more than 0.55%. The sequencing sample was made of memory CD4+ T cells from PBMCs. Subset of the sample: CD45RA-negative fraction. These receptors were collected from a man between 18 and 35 years old in good health. Some clones in this sample may be carry-over from other donors' samples.

This clone was seen only a few times. This sequence joins TRBV10-3 and TRBJ1-3, with D possibly matching TRBD1 (6 bases). The CDR3 length is 16 residues. Per germline, CDR1 ENHRY and CDR2 SYGVKD. Trimming took 8 bases from V and 5 from J, leaving 22 bases between them. The CDR3 loop is CAIVQGWGWGRNTIYF. The CDR3 DNA is TGTGCCATCGTGCAGGGGTGGGGATGGGGAAGAAACACCATATATTTT.

J is TRBJ2-7 and V is TRBV6-5, with D perhaps matching TRBD2 (7 bases). Trimming took 7 bases from V and 6 from J, leaving 22 bases between them. The CDR3 totals 15 residues. The V gene's germline CDR1 is MNHEY and CDR2 SVGAGI. The CDR3 nucleotides read TGTGCCAGCACCTCTCGGGGGGCGCTGAGGGCCGAGCAGTACTTC. Residues: CASTSRGALRAEQYF.

The chain couples TRBV15 to TRBJ2-1, with 10 bases aligning to TRBD2. This CDR3 is 17 amino acids long. After removal of 1 base from V and 7 bases from J, the junction contained 10 bases not matched to a gene. Germline CDR1 LNHNV, CDR2 YYDKDF (reference sequence). The CDR3 loop reads CATSRVGTSGKDNEQFF. The CDR3 nucleotides read TGTGCCACCAGCAGAGTAGGTACTAGCGGGAAGGATAATGAGCAGTTCTTC.

The CDR3 DNA is TGTGCCAGCAGTGTAGCGGGAGAGTACAATGAGCAGTTCTTC. Protein sequence: CASSVAGEYNEQFF. The chain uses TRBV11-3 and TRBJ2-1; 9 nucleotides match TRBD2. The junction had 4 bases not matched to a gene; V was cut back by 6 bases and J by 4 bases. This CDR3 is 14 amino acids long. Germline V gene lookup returns CDR1 SGHNT and CDR2 YENEEA.

The chain combines TRBV4-1 with TRBJ1-4, with 10 nucleotides matching TRBD1. Germline loops: CDR1 MGHRA, CDR2 YSYEKL. V lost 4 bases and J lost 8; bases outside the gene matches: 13. The CDR3 consists of 17 residues. Here the CDR3 reads CASSPEWIGTGEEKLFF. The CDR3, as DNA: TGCGCCAGCAGCCCCGAGTGGATCGGGACAGGGGAGGAAAAACTGTTTTTT.

The chain links TRBV5-1 to TRBJ2-3; D not resolved. The CDR3 is 14 residues long. CDR1 is SGHRS, CDR2 YFSETQ, per germline. V lost 4 bases to trimming and J lost 4 bases, with 13 bases between them. This CDR3 is CASSMIPGPDTQYF. CDR3 nucleotide sequence: TGCGCCAGCAGCATGATTCCGGGCCCAGATACGCAGTATTTT. Filled out from reference TRBV5-1 and TRBJ2-3, the complete variable domain reads KAGVTQTPRYLIKTRGQQVTLSCSPISGHRSVSWYQQTPGQGLQFLFEYFSETQRNKGNFPGRFSGRQFSNSRSEMNVSTLELGDSALYLCASSMIPGPDTQYFGPGTRLTVL.

The J gene is TRBJ1-5, the V gene TRBV7-9, with TRBD1 as a possible D gene (5 bases). The V gene lost 5 bases and the J gene lost 4 bases, with 12 bases spanning the gap. CDR1 is SEHNR, CDR2 FQNEAQ, per germline (reference sequence). The CDR3 covers 14 residues. The CDR3 region is CASSQKAGNQPQHF. In nucleotides, the CDR3 is TGTGCCAGCAGCCAAAAAGCAGGGAATCAGCCCCAGCATTTT.

The rearrangement joins TRBV5-4 to TRBJ2-4, with D unresolved. V dropped 0 bases and J dropped 0 bases, with 13 bases sitting between them. CDR1 and CDR2 from the germline V gene are SGHNT and YYREEE (reference sequence). The CDR3 sequence is 17 residues long. CDR3 DNA sequence: TGTGCCAGCAGCTTGGGACGTACGGATCTAGCCAAAAACATTCAGTACTTC. Protein sequence: CASSLGRTDLAKNIQYF.

The chain employs TRBV27 and TRBJ2-7, with 9 bases fitting TRBD2. This CDR3 contains 15 residues. Germline CDR1 is MNHEY and CDR2 is SMNVEV (reference sequence). V lost 5 bases and J lost 0; bases outside the gene matches: 5. The CDR3 loop reads CASSPRTSASYEQYF. DNA of the CDR3: TGTGCCAGCAGTCCCAGGACTAGCGCCTCCTACGAGCAGTACTTC.

The chain links TRBV4-3 to TRBJ2-3, with TRBD2 identical over 7 bases. This CDR3 comprises 15 residues. Germline V CDR1 and CDR2: LGHNA, YSLEER. J gave up 3 bases and V 4 bases, and 7 bases lay outside the gene matches. The CDR3 is CASSRTSAGTDTQYF. The CDR3 region has the DNA TGCGCCAGCAGCCGAACTAGCGCGGGGACAGATACGCAGTATTTT.

The CDR3 reads CASSSGRANTEAFF. In nucleotides, the CDR3 is TGTGCCAGCAGCTCCGGAAGGGCGAACACTGAAGCTTTCTTT. The rearrangement links TRBV11-2 to TRBJ1-1; no definite D call. With 4 bases removed from V and 1 base from J, the gap between germline ends came to 10 bases. Germline V gene data show CDR1 as SGHAT and CDR2 as FQNNGV. CDR3 size: 14 residues.

This clone was detected only once. The gene calls are TRBV30 and TRBJ2-1; D call uncertain. V lost 1 base and J lost 9, with 13 bases in between. The germline CDR1 and CDR2 sequences are GTSNPN and SVGIG (reference sequence). This CDR3 is built from 13 residues. As DNA, the CDR3 is TGTGCCTGGAGTGAAACCCAGAGCACTGAGCAGTTCTTC. Its protein product is CAWSETQSTEQFF.

In its sample, this clone was seen a few times. The rearrangement uses TRBV19 and TRBJ2-7; the D is unclear. Trimming shortened V by 6 bases and J by 2 bases, and 11 bases separated the two germline ends. Germline-derived CDR1 and CDR2 are LNHDA and SQIVND (reference sequence). This CDR3 has 13 amino acids. The CDR3 is CASSSLGTYEQYF. The CDR3 coding sequence is TGTGCCAGTAGCTCCCTGGGAACCTACGAGCAGTACTTC.

This chain connects TRBV29-1 to TRBJ2-7, with D possibly matching TRBD2 (6 bases). CDR1 SQVTM and CDR2 ANQGSEA come from the germline V gene. V gave up 4 bases and J gave up 4 bases, with 17 bases separating them. The CDR3 contains 14 residues. CDR3 protein: CSVVVLLARYEQYF. CDR3 sequence (DNA): TGCAGCGTTGTAGTCCTTCTAGCGAGGTACGAGCAGTACTTC.

The V gene is TRBV7-8, the J gene TRBJ1-1; D not resolved. Germline CDR1 is SGHVS and CDR2 is FQNEAQ. This CDR3 has 14 amino acids. V was clipped by 5 bases and J by 1 base, with 11 bases between them. CDR3 in DNA: TGTGCCAGCAGCCCGGGGAGCCGGAACACTGAAGCTTTCTTT. Translating it yields CASSPGSRNTEAFF.

This chain joins TRBV7-2 and TRBJ2-5; TRBD2 is a possible D gene (5 bases). The CDR3 covers 13 residues. The germline V gene has CDR1 SGHTA and CDR2 FQGNSA. The germline V and J ends were trimmed by 5 bases and 4 bases, with 11 bases remaining between them. The CDR3 sequence is CASSPIGRETQYF. The CDR3 DNA follows: TGTGCCAGCAGCCCGATTGGGAGAGAGACCCAGTACTTC.

The chain is built from TRBV7-3 and TRBJ1-2; the match to TRBD1 covers 8 bases. CDR3 length: 13 residues. CDR1 and CDR2 from the germline V gene are SGHTA and FQGTGA. With 6 bases clipped from V and 5 bases from J, the junction kept 5 bases outside the gene matches. CDR3 DNA sequence: TGTGCCAGCAGAGCCGGACAGGGTTATGGCTACACCTTC. It yields the protein CASRAGQGYGYTF.

This chain joins TRBV5-4 and TRBJ2-2, with D maybe TRBD1 (6 bases). The CDR3 runs 17 residues. With 5 bases removed from V and 1 base from J, the gap between germline ends came to 18 bases. CDR1 is SGHNT, CDR2 YYREEE, per germline (reference sequence). Written as DNA, the CDR3 is TGTGCCAGCAGTCTAGGGGCCGGGACAATGAACACCGGGGAGCTGTTTTTT. Translated, it gives CASSLGAGTMNTGELFF. Drawing the rest from reference TRBV5-4 and TRBJ2-2, the complete variable domain is ETGVTQSPTHLIKTRGQQVTLRCSSQSGHNTVSWYQQALGQGPQFIFQYYREEENGRGNFPPRFSGLQFPNYSSELNVNALELDDSALYLCASSLGAGTMNTGELFFGEGSRLTVL.

Only a few counts were recorded for this clone. This sequence joins TRBV2 and TRBJ2-5; D gene ambiguous. V lost 11 bases to trimming and J lost 2 bases, with 15 bases between them. There are 13 residues in the CDR3. The V gene's germline CDR1 is SNHLY and CDR2 FYNNEI. The CDR3 bases are TGTGCCGTGGCAGGAGCCCCTCAAGAGACCCAGTACTTC. It codes for CAVAGAPQETQYF.

The chain carries TRBV4-2 and TRBJ1-1, with 7 nucleotides matching TRBD1. The germline CDR1 and CDR2 sequences are LGHNA and YNFKEQ. With 3 bases clipped from V and 5 bases from J, the junction kept 9 bases outside the gene matches. The CDR3 loop spans 15 amino acids. CDR3 region: CASSQSSGGRTEAFF. The CDR3 bases are TGTGCCAGCAGCCAGTCCTCAGGGGGAAGGACTGAAGCTTTCTTT.

The V gene is TRBV10-2, the J gene TRBJ2-1; 9 bases are a match to TRBD1. This CDR3 spans 14 amino acids. With V trimmed by 6 bases and J by 5 bases, 5 bases remained unmatched. Germline CDR1 is WSHSY and CDR2 is SAAADI. DNA for the CDR3: TGCGCCAGCAGGGACAGGGGAACAAACAATGAGCAGTTCTTC. Translated, it gives CASRDRGTNNEQFF.

This clone has only one observation. CDR3 DNA sequence: TGTGCCAGCAGCTTACCCCTTTTGGAGACCCAGTACTTC. The encoded protein is CASSLPLLETQYF. The genes are TRBV5-4 and TRBJ2-5; no reliable D call. This CDR3 spans 13 amino acids. The germline V gene has CDR1 SGHNT and CDR2 YYREEE (reference sequence). The ends were cut back, 2 bases at V and 5 bases at J, with 10 bases in the middle.

The chain combines TRBV30 with TRBJ1-2, with D perhaps TRBD1 (5 bases). The CDR3 is 13 residues long. V was cut by 2 bases and J by 6 bases, with 13 bases left in between. The V gene's germline CDR1 is GTSNPN and CDR2 SVGIG (reference sequence). As DNA, the CDR3 is TGTGCCTGGAGTCGAGGCCAGGGTCATGGCTACACCTTC. Translating gives CAWSRGQGHGYTF.

This chain joins TRBV7-2 and TRBJ2-7; D is undetermined. Per germline, CDR1 SGHTA and CDR2 FQGNSA. The CDR3 spans 15 residues. V was pared by 1 base and J by 2 bases, with 12 bases between. The CDR3 loop is CASSLGLSVAYEQYF. The CDR3 bases are TGTGCCAGCAGCTTAGGTTTGAGCGTCGCCTACGAGCAGTACTTC.